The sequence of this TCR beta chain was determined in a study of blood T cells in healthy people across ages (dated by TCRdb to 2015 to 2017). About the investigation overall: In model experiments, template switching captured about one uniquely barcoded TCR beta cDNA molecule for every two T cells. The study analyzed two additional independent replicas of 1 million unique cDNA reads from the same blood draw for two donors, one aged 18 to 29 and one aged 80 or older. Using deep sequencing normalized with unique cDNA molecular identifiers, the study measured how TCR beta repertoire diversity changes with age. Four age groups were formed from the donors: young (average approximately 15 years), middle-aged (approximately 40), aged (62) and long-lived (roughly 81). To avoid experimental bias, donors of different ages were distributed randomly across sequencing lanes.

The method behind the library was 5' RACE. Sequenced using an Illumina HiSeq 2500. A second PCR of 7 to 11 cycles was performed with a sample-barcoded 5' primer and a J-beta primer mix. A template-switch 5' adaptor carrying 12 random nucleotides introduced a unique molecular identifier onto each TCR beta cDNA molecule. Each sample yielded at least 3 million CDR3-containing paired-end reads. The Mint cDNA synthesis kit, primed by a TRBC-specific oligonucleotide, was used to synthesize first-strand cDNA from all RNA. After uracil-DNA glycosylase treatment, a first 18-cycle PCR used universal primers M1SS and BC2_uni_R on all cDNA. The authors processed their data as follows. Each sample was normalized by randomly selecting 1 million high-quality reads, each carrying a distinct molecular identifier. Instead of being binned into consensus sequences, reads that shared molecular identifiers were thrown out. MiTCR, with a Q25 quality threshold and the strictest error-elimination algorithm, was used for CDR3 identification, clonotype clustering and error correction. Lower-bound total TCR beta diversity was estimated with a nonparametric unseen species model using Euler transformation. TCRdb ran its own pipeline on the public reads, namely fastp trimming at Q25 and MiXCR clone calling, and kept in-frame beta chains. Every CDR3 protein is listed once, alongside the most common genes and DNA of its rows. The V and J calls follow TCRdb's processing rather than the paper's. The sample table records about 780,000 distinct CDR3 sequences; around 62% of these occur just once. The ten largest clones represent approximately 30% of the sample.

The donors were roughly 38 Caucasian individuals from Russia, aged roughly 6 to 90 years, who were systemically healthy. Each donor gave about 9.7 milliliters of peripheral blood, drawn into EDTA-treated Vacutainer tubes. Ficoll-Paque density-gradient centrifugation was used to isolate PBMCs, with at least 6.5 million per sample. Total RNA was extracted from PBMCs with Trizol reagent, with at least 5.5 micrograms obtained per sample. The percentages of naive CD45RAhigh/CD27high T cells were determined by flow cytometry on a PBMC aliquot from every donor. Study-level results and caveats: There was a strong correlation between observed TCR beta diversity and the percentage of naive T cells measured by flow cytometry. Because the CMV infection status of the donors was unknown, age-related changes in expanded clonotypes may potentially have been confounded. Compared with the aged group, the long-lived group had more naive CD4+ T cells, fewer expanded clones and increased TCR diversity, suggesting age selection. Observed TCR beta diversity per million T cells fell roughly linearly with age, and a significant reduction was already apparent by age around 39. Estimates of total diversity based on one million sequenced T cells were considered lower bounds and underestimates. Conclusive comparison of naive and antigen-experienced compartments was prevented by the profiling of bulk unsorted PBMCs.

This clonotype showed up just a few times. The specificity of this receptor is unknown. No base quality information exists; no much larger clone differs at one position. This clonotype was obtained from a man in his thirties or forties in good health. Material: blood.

The nucleotide sequence is given as TGTGCCAGCAGCTCGGGGACAGGAACGGAAGAGACCCAGTACTTC. Its translation is CASSSGTGTEETQYF. Recombination linked TRBV5-8 to TRBJ2-5; TRBD1 aligns with 8 central bases. Germline trimming: 3 bases from V, 3 bases from J; junction bases outside gene matches: 7. Spanning cysteine to phenylalanine, the CDR3 consists of 15 amino acids. The DNA shown is the 45-base CDR3, in frame from base 1. Via the germline V gene, CDR1 is SGHTS and CDR2 YDEGEE.